A selection of T cell receptor beta chains follows, all from one sample in a study of blood T cell repertoires in COVID-19. Profiled with immunoSEQ multiplex PCR; TCRdb holds only in-frame clones, not every one. Counted here are about 160,000 clones, 87% occurring once; the ten biggest clones make up 3.9%. The sequencing input was peripheral blood. The origin of the receptors is a woman aged 55-70 years who had recovered from COVID-19. Both conserved end residues are part of each CDR3. The D gene is left open where the match is weak. Size values are once, few and many counts, or a class for expanded clones, and some rows have none.

clone size	J gene	D gene	V gene	CDR3 DNA	CDR3 protein
NA	TRBJ2-3	NA	TRBV9	TGTGCCAGCAGCGCCCACGGCGGGGCAGATACGCAGTATTTT	CASSAHGGADTQYF
NA	TRBJ2-1	TRBD2	TRBV5-1	TGCGCCAGCAGCTTGGTACCTAGCGGGGGGGCCAATGAGCAGTTCTTC	CASSLVPSGGANEQFF
NA	TRBJ1-1	NA	TRBV24-1	TGTGCCACCAGTGAACAGGGGAACACTGAAGCTTTCTTT	CATSEQGNTEAFF
NA	TRBJ2-7	TRBD1	TRBV6-5	TGTGCCAGCAGTTACTCGGACAGGGGTTACGAGCAGTACTTC	CASSYSDRGYEQYF
NA	TRBJ1-2	NA	TRBV6-2/TRBV6-3	TGTGCCAGCAGTTTCCCAGGCGCTGCTATGGGCTACACCTTC	CASSFPGAAMGYTF
NA	TRBJ2-5	TRBD2	TRBV3-1/TRBV3-2	TGTGCCAGCAGCCGCCTGGGTGGCGGGGGGGCGAAAGAGACCCAGTACTTC	CASSRLGGGGAKETQYF
NA	TRBJ2-3	NA	TRBV2	TGTGCCAGCAGTGTACCGGGCACAGATACGCAGTATTTT	CASSVPGTDTQYF
NA	TRBJ2-2	TRBD1	TRBV5-1	TGCGCCAGCAGCTTCCAAGGGGGCGCGAACACCGGGGAGCTGTTTTTT	CASSFQGGANTGELFF
NA	TRBJ2-3	NA	TRBV6-1	TGTGCCAGCAGTGATTGGGCCAGCACAGATACGCAGTATTTT	CASSDWASTDTQYF
once	TRBJ1-1	TRBD1	TRBV5-4	TGTGCCAGCAACAATCGGACAGGGGGCGCGGAAGCTTTCTTT	CASNNRTGGAEAFF
NA	TRBJ2-1	NA	TRBV29-1	TGCAGCGTCCGGGGGGCCCACAATGAGCAGTTCTTC	CSVRGAHNEQFF
NA	TRBJ2-5	NA	TRBV27	TGTGCCAGCAGTCCTCGGGACAGAGGGGGGCCCCAGTACTTC	CASSPRDRGGPQYF
NA	TRBJ1-1	NA	TRBV13	TGTGCCAGCAGCCCTTTCAGGGGACAACTAAGTGAAGCTTTCTTT	CASSPFRGQLSEAFF
NA	TRBJ2-1	NA	TRBV6-5	TGTGCCACCCTTCGGCTAGGTGGCTACAATGAGCAGTTCTTC	CATLRLGGYNEQFF
NA	TRBJ1-3	NA	TRBV5-5	TGTGCCAGCAGGCCAGGGTTTGGAAACACCATATATTTT	CASRPGFGNTIYF
NA	TRBJ2-7	NA	TRBV5-5	TGTGCCAGCAGCCGGGGAGACTGGAGCTCCTACGAGCAGTACTTC	CASSRGDWSSYEQYF
NA	TRBJ2-7	NA	TRBV7-6	TGTGCCAGCAGCTTAGAAAGTGCCAGGACCTACGAGCAGTACTTC	CASSLESARTYEQYF
few	TRBJ2-1	NA	TRBV27	TGTGCCAGCAGCTCTATTGTACTGGGGAGCTCCTACAATGAGCAGTTCTTC	CASSSIVLGSSYNEQFF
NA	TRBJ2-2	TRBD1	TRBV7-3	TGTGCCAGCAGCTTCGACAGGGGAAGTGGCGGGGAGCTGTTTTTT	CASSFDRGSGGELFF
NA	TRBJ1-6	NA	TRBV19	TGTGCCACCCCCGGAAGGGAGTATAATTCACCCCTCCACTTT	CATPGREYNSPLHF
once	TRBJ2-2	TRBD2	TRBV6-2/TRBV6-3	TGTGCCAGCAGTTCTCCCGTGGCTAGCGGCAACACCGGGGAGCTGTTTTTT	CASSSPVASGNTGELFF
NA	TRBJ2-5	NA	TRBV19	TGTGCCAGTAGATCGGGAGAGACCCAGTACTTC	CASRSGETQYF
NA	TRBJ1-1	NA	TRBV28	TGTGCCAGCAGCCCCAGGGGATTGGTCGCTGAAGCTTTCTTT	CASSPRGLVAEAFF
NA	TRBJ2-5	TRBD2	TRBV7-7	TGTGCTACCACCCCCGGACTAGCGGGTCCTCAAGAGACCCAGTACTTC	CATTPGLAGPQETQYF
NA	TRBJ2-7	TRBD1	TRBV4-3	TGCGCCAGCAGCCAGAGCGTCGGACAGGCCTCCTACGAGCAGTACTTC	CASSQSVGQASYEQYF
NA	TRBJ1-2	TRBD1	TRBV4-2	TGTGCCAGCAGCCTTGGACAGGGGGGGAACTATGGCTACACCTTC	CASSLGQGGNYGYTF
NA	TRBJ2-7	TRBD1	TRBV6-5	TGTGCCAGCAGTATCGACAGGGGAAGCTCCTACGAGCAGTACTTC	CASSIDRGSSYEQYF
NA	TRBJ2-7	TRBD1	TRBV3-1/TRBV3-2	TGTGCCAGCAGCCAAGGTGTAGGACAGGCCTACGAGCAGTACTTC	CASSQGVGQAYEQYF
many	TRBJ1-1	NA	TRBV5-5	TGTGCCAGCAGCCAACTCGGACAGAGGAACACTGAAGCTTTCTTT	CASSQLGQRNTEAFF
NA	TRBJ2-3	TRBD2	TRBV2	TGTGCCAGCAGGGAAAACAGCGGGGGGGGAGATACGCAGTATTTT	CASRENSGGGDTQYF
once	TRBJ1-1	TRBD1	TRBV11-2	TGTGCCAGCAGCCGGGGGACAGGGGGCATTGAAGCTTTCTTT	CASSRGTGGIEAFF
NA	TRBJ2-3	NA	TRBV5-1	TGCGCCAGCAGCCTCCCCCTGCAAGAGGGTCCCCTTTATTTT	CASSLPLQEGPLYF
NA	TRBJ2-7	TRBD1	TRBV9	TGTGCCAGCAGCGTCCCACCCGGGACAGGGGAGGGCGAGCAGTACTTC	CASSVPPGTGEGEQYF
NA	TRBJ2-2	TRBD1	TRBV4-1	TGCGCCAGCAGCCAAGGGGACAGAACCACCGGGGAGCTGTTTTTT	CASSQGDRTTGELFF
NA	TRBJ2-5	NA	TRBV7-8	TGTGCCAGCAGCTTAGAACAGACGTACCAAGAGACCCAGTACTTC	CASSLEQTYQETQYF
NA	TRBJ2-7	NA	TRBV5-4	TGTGCCAGCAGCTTGGGAGAGGGCCCCTACGAGCAGTACTTC	CASSLGEGPYEQYF
NA	TRBJ1-1	NA	TRBV6-5	TGTGCCAGCAGTTCCCAGACAGCAAGTCACACTGAAGCTTTCTTT	CASSSQTASHTEAFF
few	TRBJ2-7	NA	TRBV19	TGTGCCAGTAGCCGGACAGATTACGATGTGCAGTACTTC	CASSRTDYDVQYF
NA	TRBJ2-3	TRBD2	TRBV28	TGTGCCAGCAGTTTAGTGGGAGGGTCTGGAACAGATACGCAGTATTTT	CASSLVGGSGTDTQYF
NA	TRBJ1-1	NA	TRBV5-1	TGCGCCAGCAGCTTGGTGGAGGGGACTGAAGCTTTCTTT	CASSLVEGTEAFF
NA	TRBJ2-5	NA	TRBV4-1	TGCGCCAGTAGCCGGGACAACCAAGAGACCCAGTACTTC	CASSRDNQETQYF
NA	TRBJ1-1	TRBD1	TRBV10-3	TGTGCCATCAGCCTACAGGGGGCTGGGATGAACACTGAAGCTTTCTTT	CAISLQGAGMNTEAFF
NA	TRBJ2-3	TRBD2	TRBV6-1	TGTGCCAGCAGTGAAGTTTGGGGGGGAGATACGCAGTATTTT	CASSEVWGGDTQYF
NA	TRBJ2-7	NA	TRBV3-1/TRBV3-2	TGTGCCAGCAGCCAAGATACGGGAACCTACGAGCAGTACTTC	CASSQDTGTYEQYF
NA	TRBJ2-1	TRBD1	TRBV28	TGTGCCAGCAGCGGACAGGGGGTCAATGAGCAGTTCTTC	CASSGQGVNEQFF
NA	TRBJ1-4	TRBD1	TRBV19	TGTGCCAGTACCCTCCAGGGGGCGGAAAAACTGTTTTTT	CASTLQGAEKLFF
NA	TRBJ2-7	NA	TRBV11-1	TGTGCCAGCAGCTTAGTATTTGGCTCCTCCTACGAGCAGTACTTC	CASSLVFGSSYEQYF
NA	TRBJ2-1	NA	TRBV3-1/TRBV3-2	TGTGCCAGCAGCCAAGATGAAATCGGGACAAGCAGATCCTACAATGAGCAGTTCTTC	CASSQDEIGTSRSYNEQFF
NA	TRBJ1-1	TRBD1	TRBV28	TGTGCCAGCAGTTCCACAGGGGAAGGAACTGAAGCTTTCTTT	CASSSTGEGTEAFF
NA	TRBJ2-3	NA	TRBV7-7	TGTGCCAGCAGCCCCCGGACAGCAAGCTTCCAATATAGCACAGATACGCAGTATTTT	CASSPRTASFQYSTDTQYF
NA	TRBJ2-7	TRBD1	TRBV5-1	TGCGCCAGCAGCCCCCCCGGGACAGCTACCTACGAGCAGTACTTC	CASSPPGTATYEQYF
NA	TRBJ2-6	TRBD1	TRBV3-1/TRBV3-2	TGTGCCAGCAGCCAAGGGACAGGGACCTCTGGGGCCAACGTCCTGACTTTC	CASSQGTGTSGANVLTF
NA	TRBJ1-6	NA	TRBV5-1	TGCGCCAGCAGCTTGGATATCGGGGCCCTCCACTTT	CASSLDIGALHF
NA	TRBJ2-1	TRBD2	TRBV2	TGTGCCAGCGGGGGACTAGCGGGGCCCCGAGACTCCGATGAGCAGTTCTTC	CASGGLAGPRDSDEQFF
NA	TRBJ1-1	NA	TRBV29-1	TGCAGCGAGTCGGGAAACACTGAAGCTTTCTTT	CSESGNTEAFF
NA	TRBJ1-5	NA	TRBV2	TGTGCCAGCGGCCGGGGGTATAGCAATCAGCCCCAGCATTTT	CASGRGYSNQPQHF
NA	TRBJ2-7	TRBD1	TRBV27	TGTGCCAGCAGTGGATCGGGACAGGGATCCTACGAGCAGTACTTC	CASSGSGQGSYEQYF